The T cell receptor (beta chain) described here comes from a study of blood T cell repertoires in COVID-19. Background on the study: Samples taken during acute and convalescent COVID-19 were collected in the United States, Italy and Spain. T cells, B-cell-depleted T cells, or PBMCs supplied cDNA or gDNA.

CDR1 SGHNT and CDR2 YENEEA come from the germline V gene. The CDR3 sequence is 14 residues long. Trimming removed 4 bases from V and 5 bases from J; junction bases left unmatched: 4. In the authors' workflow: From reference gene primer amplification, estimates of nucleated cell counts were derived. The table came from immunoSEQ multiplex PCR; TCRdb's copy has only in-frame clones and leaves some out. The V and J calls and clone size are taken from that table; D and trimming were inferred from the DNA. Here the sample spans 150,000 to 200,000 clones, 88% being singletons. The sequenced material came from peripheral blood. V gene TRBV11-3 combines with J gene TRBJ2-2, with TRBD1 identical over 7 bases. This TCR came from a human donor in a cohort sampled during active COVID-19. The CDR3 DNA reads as TGTGCCAGCAGCTATGGGGACAGTACCGGGGAGCTGTTTTTT. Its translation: CASSYGDSTGELFF. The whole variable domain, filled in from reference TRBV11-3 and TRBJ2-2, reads EAGVVQSPRYKIIEKKQPVAFWCNPISGHNTLYWYLQNLGQGPELLIRYENEEAVDDSQLPKDRFSAERLKGVDSTLKIQPAELGDSAVYLCASSYGDSTGELFFGEGSRLTVL.